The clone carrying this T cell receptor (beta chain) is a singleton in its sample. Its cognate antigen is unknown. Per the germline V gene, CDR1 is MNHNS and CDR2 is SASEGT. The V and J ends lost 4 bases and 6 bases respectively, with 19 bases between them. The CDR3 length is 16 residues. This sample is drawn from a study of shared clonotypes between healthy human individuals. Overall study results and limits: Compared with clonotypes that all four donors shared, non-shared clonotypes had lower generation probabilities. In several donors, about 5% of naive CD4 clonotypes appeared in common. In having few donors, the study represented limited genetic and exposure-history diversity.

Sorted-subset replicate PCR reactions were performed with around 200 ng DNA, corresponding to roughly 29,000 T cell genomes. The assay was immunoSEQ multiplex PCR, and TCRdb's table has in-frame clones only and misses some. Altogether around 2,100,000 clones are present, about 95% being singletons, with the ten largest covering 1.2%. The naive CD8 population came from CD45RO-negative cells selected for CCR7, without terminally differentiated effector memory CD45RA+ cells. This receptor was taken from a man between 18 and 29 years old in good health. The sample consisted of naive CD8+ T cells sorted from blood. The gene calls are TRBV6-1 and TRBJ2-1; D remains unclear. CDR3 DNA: TGTGCCAGCAGTGTCTCGATGTACCCGGAGACCAATGAGCAGTTCTTC. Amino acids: CASSVSMYPETNEQFF.